The present entry profiles one T cell receptor beta chain with its context. The antigen is unknown. A J-beta primer mix and a sample-barcoded 5' primer were used in a second PCR of roughly 6 to 12 cycles. A template-switch adaptor with 12 random nucleotides tagged each cDNA molecule. Each sample provided no less than 2.5 million CDR3-containing paired-end reads. One entry per CDR3 protein results from TCRdb running MiXCR on the 5' RACE reads. The sample gives about 1.4 million distinct CDR3 sequences, approximately 59% of which show up once; 6.5% to 8.5% is in the top ten. The data derive from a study of blood T cells in healthy people across ages. Whole-study results and caveats: Naive CD4+ cell counts and diversity both ran higher in long-lived than in aged donors.

Germline V CDR1 and CDR2: SGHAT, FQNNGV. Trimming at V came to 4 bases and at J to 8 bases, leaving 5 bases not matched to a gene. The CDR3 length is 15 residues. The TCR comes from a man in his late teens or twenties in good health. The rearrangement links TRBV11-2 to TRBJ2-1; 13 bases line up with TRBD2. The sample was blood. CDR3 coding DNA: TGTGCCAGCAGCTGGACTAGCGGGGGAGGCTATGAGCAGTTCTTC. It codes for CASSWTSGGGYEQFF.